This T cell receptor (beta chain) came from a study of blood T cell repertoires in COVID-19. Some clones are missing from TCRdb's copy, which holds only in-frame ones; the method was immunoSEQ multiplex PCR. The table lists some 140,000 clones, around 83% of them singletons, with about 9.2% in the top ten. The source is a man aged 50 to 60 who had recovered from COVID-19. The sequencing input was PBMCs or T cells enriched from blood (not recorded which).

The CDR3 sequence is CASSTADRGEQYF. The CDR3 DNA reads TGTGCCAGCAGCACGGCGGACAGGGGCGAGCAGTACTTC. This chain joins TRBV7-3 and TRBJ2-7; 9 bases match TRBD1. V lost 5 bases to trimming and J lost 6 bases; unmatched junction nucleotides: 5. This CDR3 has 13 amino acids. CDR1 is SGHTA, CDR2 FQGTGA, per germline.